The clone carrying this TCR beta chain was detected many times. As yet, its antigen is unknown. Molecular barcoded adaptors covering alpha/delta and beta/gamma chains were used on approximately 440 ng RNA. TCRdb reprocessed the reads with MiXCR, giving one entry per CDR3 protein. The sample comprises about 50,000 distinct CDR3 sequences, approximately 18% of which are singletons, and just over 15% rests with the top ten. The data stem from a study of read filtering for tumor transcriptome and immune sequencing. Overall study: Mean patient age was roughly 61 years, range about 45 to 90; over 16 male, about 15 female. Study-level results: In IR-seq, single-read clonotypes were roughly 82% of clonotypes but roughly 3.5% of reads. The sorted CD138-negative fraction was a mixed bone marrow immune population, not purified T cells.

The CDR3 extends over 11 amino acids. Trimming stripped 6 bases from V and 4 bases from J, with 10 bases between. CDR1 and CDR2 from the germline V gene are DFQATT and SNEGSKA (reference sequence). This rearrangement joins TRBV20-1 to TRBJ2-7, with D maybe TRBD1 (5 bases). The sample taken for sequencing was a population of CD138-negative cells sorted from bone marrow. The clonotype originates from a donor aged 40 or over with multiple myeloma. The CDR3 DNA reads TGCAGTGCCCTAGGGGCTTACGAGCAGTACTTC. This encodes CSALGAYEQYF.